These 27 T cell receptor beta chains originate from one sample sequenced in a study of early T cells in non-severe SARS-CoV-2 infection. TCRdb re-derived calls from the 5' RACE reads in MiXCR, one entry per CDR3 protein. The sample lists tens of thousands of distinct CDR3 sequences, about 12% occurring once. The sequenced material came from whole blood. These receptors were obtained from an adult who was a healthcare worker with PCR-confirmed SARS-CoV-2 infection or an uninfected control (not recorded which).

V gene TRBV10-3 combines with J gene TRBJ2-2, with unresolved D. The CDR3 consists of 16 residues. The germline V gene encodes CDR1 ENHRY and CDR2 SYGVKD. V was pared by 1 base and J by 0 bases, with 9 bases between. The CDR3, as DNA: TGTGCCATCAGTGAGTGGGGATCCACGAACACCGGGGAGCTGTTTTTT. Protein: CAISEWGSTNTGELFF.

CDR3 sequence (DNA): TGTGCCAGCAGCTTGGGCGGACAAACGTCTAACTATGGCTACACCTTC. Translated, it gives CASSLGGQTSNYGYTF. The chain couples TRBV5-6 to TRBJ1-2; D is perhaps TRBD1 (5 bases). This CDR3 has 16 amino acids. Germline assignment: CDR1 SGHDT and CDR2 YYEEEE. V was pared by 0 bases and J by 0 bases, with 12 bases between.

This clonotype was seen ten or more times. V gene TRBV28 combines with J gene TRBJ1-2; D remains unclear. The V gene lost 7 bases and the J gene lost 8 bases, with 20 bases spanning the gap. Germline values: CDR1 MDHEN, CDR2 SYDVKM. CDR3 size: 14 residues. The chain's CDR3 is CASIPGRAPKGYTF. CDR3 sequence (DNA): TGTGCCAGCATTCCTGGTAGGGCCCCAAAAGGCTACACCTTC.

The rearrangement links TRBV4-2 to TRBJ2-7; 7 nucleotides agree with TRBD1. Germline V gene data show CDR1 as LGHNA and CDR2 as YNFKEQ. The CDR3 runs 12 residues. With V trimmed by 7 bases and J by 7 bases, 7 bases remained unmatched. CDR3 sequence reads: CASKKGGGEQYF. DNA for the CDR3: TGTGCCAGCAAGAAAGGGGGCGGAGAGCAGTACTTC.

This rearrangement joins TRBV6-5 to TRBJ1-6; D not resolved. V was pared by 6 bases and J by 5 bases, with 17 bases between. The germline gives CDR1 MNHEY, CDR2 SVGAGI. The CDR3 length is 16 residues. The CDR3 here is CASRQRGYPDNSPLHF. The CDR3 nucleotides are TGTGCCAGCAGACAGCGGGGATACCCCGATAATTCACCCCTCCACTTT.

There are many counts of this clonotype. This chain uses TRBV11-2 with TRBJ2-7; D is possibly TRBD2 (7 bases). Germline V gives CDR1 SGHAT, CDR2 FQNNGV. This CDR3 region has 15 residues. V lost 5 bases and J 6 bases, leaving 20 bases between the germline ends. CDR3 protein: CASSPHGGRKSEQYF. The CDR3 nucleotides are TGTGCCAGCAGCCCACACGGGGGGCGAAAGTCCGAGCAGTACTTC.

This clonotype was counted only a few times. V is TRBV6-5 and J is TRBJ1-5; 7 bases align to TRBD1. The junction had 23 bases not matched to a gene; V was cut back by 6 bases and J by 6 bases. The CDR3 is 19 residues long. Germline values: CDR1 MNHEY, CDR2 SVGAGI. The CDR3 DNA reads TGTGCCAGCAGCCTACGGGCTTCCCCGGGACAGAGATGGGTTCAGCCCCAGCATTTT. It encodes CASSLRASPGQRWVQPQHF.

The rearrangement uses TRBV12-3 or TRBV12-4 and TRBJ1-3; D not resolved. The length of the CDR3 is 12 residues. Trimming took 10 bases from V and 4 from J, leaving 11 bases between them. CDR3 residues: CATRLQGNTIYF. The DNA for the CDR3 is TGTGCCACTCGCCTCCAGGGAAACACCATATATTTT.

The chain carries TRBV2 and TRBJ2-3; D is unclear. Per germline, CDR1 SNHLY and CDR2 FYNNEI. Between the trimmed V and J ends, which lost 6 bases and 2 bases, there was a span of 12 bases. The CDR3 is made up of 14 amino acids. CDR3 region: CASSGGYNTDTQYF. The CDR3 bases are TGTGCCAGCAGCGGCGGTTATAACACAGATACGCAGTATTTT.

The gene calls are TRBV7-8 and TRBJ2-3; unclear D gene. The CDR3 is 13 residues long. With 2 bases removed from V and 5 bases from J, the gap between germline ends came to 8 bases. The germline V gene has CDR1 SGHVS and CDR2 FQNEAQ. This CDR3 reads CASSLWSVDTQYF. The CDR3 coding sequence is TGTGCCAGCAGCTTATGGAGTGTAGATACGCAGTATTTT. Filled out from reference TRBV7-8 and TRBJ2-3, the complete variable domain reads GAGVSQSPRYKVAKRGQDVALRCDPISGHVSLFWYQQALGQGPEFLTYFQNEAQLDKSGLPSDRFFAERPEGSVSTLKIQRTQQEDSAVYLCASSLWSVDTQYFGPGTRLTVL.

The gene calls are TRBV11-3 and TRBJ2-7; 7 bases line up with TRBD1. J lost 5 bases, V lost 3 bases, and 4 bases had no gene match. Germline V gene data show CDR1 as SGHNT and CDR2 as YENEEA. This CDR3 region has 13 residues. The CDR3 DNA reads TGTGCCAGCAGCTTCAGGGGGTTCGACGAGCAGTACTTC. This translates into CASSFRGFDEQYF.

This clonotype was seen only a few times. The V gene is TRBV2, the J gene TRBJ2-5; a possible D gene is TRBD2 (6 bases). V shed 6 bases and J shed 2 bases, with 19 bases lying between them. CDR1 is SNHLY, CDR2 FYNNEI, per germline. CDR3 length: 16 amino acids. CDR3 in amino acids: CASSAGSFRGQETQYF. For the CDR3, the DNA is TGTGCCAGCAGCGCCGGGAGCTTTAGAGGGCAAGAGACCCAGTACTTC. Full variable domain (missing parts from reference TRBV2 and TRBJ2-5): EPEVTQTPSHQVTQMGQEVILRCVPISNHLYFYWYRQILGQKVEFLVSFYNNEISEKSEIFDDQFSVERPDGSNFTLKIRSTKLEDSAMYFCASSAGSFRGQETQYFGPGTRLLVL.

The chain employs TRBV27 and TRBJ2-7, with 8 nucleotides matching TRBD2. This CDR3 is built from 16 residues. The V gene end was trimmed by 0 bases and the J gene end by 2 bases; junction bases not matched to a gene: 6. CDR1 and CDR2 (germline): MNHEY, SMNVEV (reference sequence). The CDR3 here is CASSLSNRGGTYEQYF. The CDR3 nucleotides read TGTGCCAGCAGTTTATCTAATCGGGGGGGAACCTACGAGCAGTACTTC.

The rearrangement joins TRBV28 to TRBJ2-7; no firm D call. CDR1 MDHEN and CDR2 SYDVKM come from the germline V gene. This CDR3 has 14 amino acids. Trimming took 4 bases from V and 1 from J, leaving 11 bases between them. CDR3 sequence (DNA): TGTGCCAGCAGTTCACGACTGAGATCCTACGAGCAGTACTTC. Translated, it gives CASSSRLRSYEQYF.

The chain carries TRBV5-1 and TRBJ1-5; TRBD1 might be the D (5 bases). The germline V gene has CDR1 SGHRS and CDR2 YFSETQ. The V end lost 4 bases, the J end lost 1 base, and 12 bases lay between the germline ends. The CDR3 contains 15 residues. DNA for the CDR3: TGCGCCAGCAGCCCGGTGGGGGGGAGCAATCAGCCCCAGCATTTT. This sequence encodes CASSPVGGSNQPQHF.

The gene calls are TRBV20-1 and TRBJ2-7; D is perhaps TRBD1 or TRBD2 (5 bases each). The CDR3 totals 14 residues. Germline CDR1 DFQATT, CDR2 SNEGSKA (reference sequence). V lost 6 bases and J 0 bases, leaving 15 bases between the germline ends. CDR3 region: CSALRGTGSYEQYF. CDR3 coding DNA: TGCAGTGCACTACGGGGCACTGGCTCCTACGAGCAGTACTTC.

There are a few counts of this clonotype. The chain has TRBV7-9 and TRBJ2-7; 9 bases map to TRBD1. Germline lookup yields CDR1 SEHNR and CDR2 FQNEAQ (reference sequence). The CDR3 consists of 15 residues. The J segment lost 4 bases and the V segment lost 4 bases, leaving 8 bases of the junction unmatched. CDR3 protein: CASSWGPGQGYEQYF. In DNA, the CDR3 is TGTGCCAGCAGCTGGGGACCGGGACAGGGATACGAGCAGTACTTC.

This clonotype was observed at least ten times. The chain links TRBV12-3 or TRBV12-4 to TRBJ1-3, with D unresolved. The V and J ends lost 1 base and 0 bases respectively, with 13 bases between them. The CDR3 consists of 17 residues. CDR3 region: CASSLELPTASGNTIYF. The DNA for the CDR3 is TGTGCCAGCAGTTTAGAATTGCCCACCGCCTCTGGAAACACCATATATTTT.

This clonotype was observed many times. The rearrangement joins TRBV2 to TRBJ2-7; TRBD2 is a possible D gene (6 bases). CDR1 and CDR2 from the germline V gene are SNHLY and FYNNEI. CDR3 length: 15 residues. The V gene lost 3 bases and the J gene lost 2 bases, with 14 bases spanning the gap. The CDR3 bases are TGTGCCAGCAGTGACCCGGCGGGACGGACCTACGAGCAGTACTTC. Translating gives CASSDPAGRTYEQYF.

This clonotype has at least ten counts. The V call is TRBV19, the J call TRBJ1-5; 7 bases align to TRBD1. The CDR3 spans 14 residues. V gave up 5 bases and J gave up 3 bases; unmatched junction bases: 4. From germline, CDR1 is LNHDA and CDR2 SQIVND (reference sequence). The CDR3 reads CASSADRANQPQHF. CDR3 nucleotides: TGTGCCAGTAGTGCCGACAGGGCCAATCAGCCCCAGCATTTT.

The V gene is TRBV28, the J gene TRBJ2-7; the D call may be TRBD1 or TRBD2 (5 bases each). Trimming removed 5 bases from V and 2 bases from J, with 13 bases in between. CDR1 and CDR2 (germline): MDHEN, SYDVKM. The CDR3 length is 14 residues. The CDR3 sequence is CASSGPGTPYEQYF. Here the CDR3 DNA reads TGTGCCAGCAGTGGCCCCGGGACCCCCTACGAGCAGTACTTC.

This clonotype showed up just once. In nucleotides, the CDR3 is TGTGCCGGTACCGGTGGGATGGGTTTCTATGGCTACACCTTC. This sequence encodes CAGTGGMGFYGYTF. The J gene is TRBJ1-2, the V gene TRBV30; D gene ambiguous. V lost 8 bases and J 4 bases, leaving 20 bases between the germline ends. CDR1 and CDR2 (germline): GTSNPN, SVGIG (reference sequence). This CDR3 contains 14 residues.

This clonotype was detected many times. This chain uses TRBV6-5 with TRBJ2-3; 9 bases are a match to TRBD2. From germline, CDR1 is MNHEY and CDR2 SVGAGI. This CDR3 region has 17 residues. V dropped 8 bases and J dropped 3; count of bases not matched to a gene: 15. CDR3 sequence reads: CASRRPTSGGGTDTQYF. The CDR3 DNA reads TGTGCCAGCCGACGACCGACTAGCGGTGGGGGGACAGATACGCAGTATTTT.

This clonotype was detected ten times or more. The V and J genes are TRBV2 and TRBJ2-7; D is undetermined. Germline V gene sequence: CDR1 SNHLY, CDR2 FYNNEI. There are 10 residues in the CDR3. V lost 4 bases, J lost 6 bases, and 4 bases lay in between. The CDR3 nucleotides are TGTGCCAGCAGTGTATCCGAGCAGTACTTC. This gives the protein CASSVSEQYF.

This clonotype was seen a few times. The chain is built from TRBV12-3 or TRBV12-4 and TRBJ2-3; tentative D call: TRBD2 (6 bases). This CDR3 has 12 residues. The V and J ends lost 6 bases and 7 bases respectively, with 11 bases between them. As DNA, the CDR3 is TGTGCCAGCAGCAATGGGGGGTATACGCAGTATTTT. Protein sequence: CASSNGGYTQYF.

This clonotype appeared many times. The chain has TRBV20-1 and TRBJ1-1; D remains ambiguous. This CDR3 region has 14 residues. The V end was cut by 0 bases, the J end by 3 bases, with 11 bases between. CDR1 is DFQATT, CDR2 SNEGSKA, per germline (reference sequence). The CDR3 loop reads CSAREDLGYTEAFF. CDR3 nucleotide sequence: TGCAGTGCTAGAGAGGATCTCGGGTACACTGAAGCTTTCTTT.

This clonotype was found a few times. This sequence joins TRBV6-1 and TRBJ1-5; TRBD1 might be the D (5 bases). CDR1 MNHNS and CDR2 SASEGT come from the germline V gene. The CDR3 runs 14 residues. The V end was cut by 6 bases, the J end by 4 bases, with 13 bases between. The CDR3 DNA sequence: TGTGCCAGCAGGGAGGGACGGCAGAATCAGCCCCAGCATTTT. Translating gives CASREGRQNQPQHF.